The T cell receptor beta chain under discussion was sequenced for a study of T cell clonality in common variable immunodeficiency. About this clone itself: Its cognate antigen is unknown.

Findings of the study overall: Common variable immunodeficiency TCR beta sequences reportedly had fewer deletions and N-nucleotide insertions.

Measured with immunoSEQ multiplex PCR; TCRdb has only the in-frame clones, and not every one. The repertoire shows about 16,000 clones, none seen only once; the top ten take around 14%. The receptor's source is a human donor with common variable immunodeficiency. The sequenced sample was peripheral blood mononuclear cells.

This chain's CDR3 is CASSSPTGVYGYTF. Partial CDR3 DNA: TGTGCCAGCAGCTCGCCTACAGGGGTCTATGGC. This rearrangement joins TRBV7-2 to TRBJ1-2, with 7 bases that match TRBD1. From the germline J gene comes the end of the CDR3, since the read stops 3 residues before it. This CDR3 comprises 14 residues. Germline CDR1 SGHTA, CDR2 FQGNSA. The ends lost 4 bases at V and 4 bases at J; junction bases unmatched: 6.